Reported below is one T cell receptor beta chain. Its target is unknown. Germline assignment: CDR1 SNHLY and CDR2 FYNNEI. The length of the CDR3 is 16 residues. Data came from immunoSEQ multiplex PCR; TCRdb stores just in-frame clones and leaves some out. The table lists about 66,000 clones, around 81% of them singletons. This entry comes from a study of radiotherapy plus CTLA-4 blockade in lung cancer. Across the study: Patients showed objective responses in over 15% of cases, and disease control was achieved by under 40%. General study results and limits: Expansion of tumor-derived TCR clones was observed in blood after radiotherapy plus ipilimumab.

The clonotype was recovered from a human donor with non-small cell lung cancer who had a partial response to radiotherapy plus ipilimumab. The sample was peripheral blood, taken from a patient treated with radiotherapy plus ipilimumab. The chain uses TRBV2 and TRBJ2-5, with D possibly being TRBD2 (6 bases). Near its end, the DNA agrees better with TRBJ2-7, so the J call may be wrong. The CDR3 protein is CASSQERREFTYEQYF. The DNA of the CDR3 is TGTGCCAGCAGTCAAGAGCGGAGGGAGTTCACCTACGAGCAGTACTTC.